These T cell receptor beta chains were read from a single sample in a study of blood T cell repertoires in COVID-19. Data came from immunoSEQ multiplex PCR; TCRdb stores just in-frame clones and leaves some out. This table holds approximately 200,000 clones, 84% found once. The sample consisted of peripheral blood. These receptors were taken from a woman aged 80 or over with COVID-19, enrolled during active disease. Each CDR3 is given without its conserved first and last residue. A D gene is named only where the DNA matches it firmly.

TRBV7-2,NA,12,ASSLAGNYNEQF
TRBV19,TRBD1,12,ASSRGTANEKLF
TRBV29-1,TRBD2,12,SVWEGPYYNEQF
TRBV18,NA,11,ASSPGAGREAF
TRBV28,NA,13,ASSYSSSGNQPQH
TRBV6-5,NA,13,ASRRDSATNEKLF
TRBV7-2,TRBD1,13,ASSEDRAGNTEAF
TRBV6-2/TRBV6-3,TRBD1,13,ASSYGGQGRNTQY
TRBV2,TRBD1,13,ASSGTTGMNSPLH
TRBV30,NA,10,AWMDRQGGYT
TRBV9,NA,12,ASSGHPFTTEAF
TRBV3-1/TRBV3-2,TRBD2,14,ASSQESLAGEHEQY
TRBV23-1,NA,13,ASSQSRGPQETQY
TRBV2,NA,10,ASSAQGYGYA
TRBV6-6,TRBD1,14,ASSSFGQGRDEKLF
TRBV11-2,NA,16,ASSLDANRVSSGNTIY
TRBV19,TRBD1,12,ASSTKGTAYGYT
TRBV7-9,NA,13,ASSPAWGPDTEAF
TRBV10-3,NA,13,AISDTGIMNTEAF
TRBV6-5,TRBD1,11,ASSRRGDTEAF
TRBV4-2,NA,14,ASSQDLGGAPEAIY
TRBV6-2/TRBV6-3,TRBD2,16,ASSYDRSGTSAYYEQY
TRBV12-3/TRBV12-4,NA,10,ASSLVAETQY
TRBV18,NA,11,ASSPLRDTEAF
TRBV27,TRBD2,14,ASSVGLAEITDTQY
TRBV6-1,NA,13,ASSEALQGPYGYT
TRBV6-5,NA,12,ASRAQGSNTEAF
TRBV18,TRBD1,13,ASSNDRVAGNTIY
TRBV24-1,NA,13,ATAQGGAGTDTQY